This T cell receptor (beta chain) originates from a study of cytomegalovirus exposure and HLA in healthy donors. Whole-study findings and limits: A list of more than 150 TCR beta chains associated with cytomegalovirus was given. Rare TCR sequences dominated, though some public TCRs recurred in many donors.

Assay: immunoSEQ multiplex PCR; the TCRdb copy retains only in-frame clones and omits some. The data hold around 70,000 clones, with 85% to 95% observed a single time. A word on this clone: Its target is unknown.

V gave up 6 bases and J gave up 4 bases; unmatched junction bases: 10. Germline V gene data show CDR1 as ENHRY and CDR2 as SYGVKD. The length of the CDR3 is 17 residues. This sequence originates from a man between 18 and 35 years old in good health and CMV-seropositive. Material: PBMCs. The chain has TRBV10-3 and TRBJ2-2; 11 bases map to TRBD2. The CDR3 DNA is TGTGCCATCAGGGACTTAGCGGGAGGGCCCGGCACCGGGGAGCTGTTTTTT. This codes for CAIRDLAGGPGTGELFF.